What follows are 30 T cell receptor beta chains derived from one specimen sequenced in a study of cytomegalovirus exposure and HLA in healthy donors. The PCR ran on 60 Vbeta and 13 Jbeta primers. Clones were read by immunoSEQ multiplex PCR, and TCRdb kept only the in-frame ones, dropping some. The data contain more than 80,000 clones, approximately 76% of them singletons. What was sequenced was PBMCs. All receptors derive from a woman aged 60 to 75 in good health and CMV-seropositive.

The CDR3 bases are TGTGCCAGCAGAGCGGGTCCGGGCAATGAGCAGTTCTTC. Its translation: CASRAGPGNEQFF. This sequence joins TRBV6-4 and TRBJ2-1, with a tentative D call TRBD2 (6 bases). V lost 6 bases and J lost 6, with 12 bases in between. This CDR3 is 13 amino acids long. The V gene's germline CDR1 is MRHNA and CDR2 SNTAGT.

The V and J genes are TRBV2 and TRBJ1-6; D not certain. Germline-derived CDR1 and CDR2 are SNHLY and FYNNEI. The CDR3 sequence is 13 residues long. V was trimmed by 5 bases and J by 4 bases, leaving 6 bases between them. CDR3 bases: TGTGCCAGCAGTTATAGTTATAATTCACCCCTCCACTTT. Its protein product is CASSYSYNSPLHF.

The chain carries TRBV5-4 and TRBJ2-5, with TRBD1 as a possible D gene (5 bases). Germline loops: CDR1 SGHNT, CDR2 YYREEE (reference sequence). The length of the CDR3 is 15 residues. V lost 0 bases and J lost 0, with 9 bases in between. In nucleotides, the CDR3 is TGTGCCAGCAGCTTGGTACGGACAAACCAAGAGACCCAGTACTTC. Residues: CASSLVRTNQETQYF.

This chain connects TRBV7-3 to TRBJ2-1, with D possibly TRBD1 on 6 matching bases. Germline V gene data show CDR1 as SGHTA and CDR2 as FQGTGA. Trimming pared 5 bases from V and 4 bases from J, leaving 18 bases between. The length of the CDR3 is 16 residues. In nucleotides, the CDR3 is TGTGCCAGCAGCAATGGACAGCGTGGCCTTTACAATGAGCAGTTCTTC. It encodes CASSNGQRGLYNEQFF.

This chain links TRBV30 with TRBJ2-1, with 8 positions matching TRBD2. CDR3 size: 16 residues. Germline V gives CDR1 GTSNPN, CDR2 SVGIG (reference sequence). Trimming took 2 bases from V and 3 from J; bases not matched to a gene: 9. The CDR3 coding sequence is TGTGCCTGGAGTAAAGTTTCGAGCGGGAGCTACAATGAGCAGTTCTTC. The encoded protein is CAWSKVSSGSYNEQFF.

This clone was seen more than once but under ten times. The CDR3 sequence: CASRTPGARGYTF. CDR3 bases: TGTGCCAGCAGAACCCCAGGGGCGCGGGGCTACACCTTC. The chain links TRBV6-5 to TRBJ1-2; D is perhaps TRBD1 (6 bases). The CDR3 spans 13 residues. Germline V gene lookup returns CDR1 MNHEY and CDR2 SVGAGI. The germline V and J ends were trimmed by 6 bases and 8 bases, with 16 bases remaining between them.

The V call is TRBV7-8, the J call TRBJ2-2; TRBD1 matches at 8 bases. V was clipped by 8 bases and J by 4 bases; unmatched bases: 21. Germline V gene data show CDR1 as SGHVS and CDR2 as FQNEAQ. The CDR3 has 19 amino acids. Here the CDR3 reads CASLGQGGYPLDLTGELFF. The CDR3 DNA is TGTGCCAGCCTTGGACAGGGAGGCTACCCCTTAGATCTCACCGGGGAGCTGTTTTTT.

The chain employs TRBV4-1 and TRBJ1-5; TRBD1 is a possible D gene (5 bases). The CDR3 extends over 16 amino acids. The germline CDR1 and CDR2 sequences are MGHRA and YSYEKL. Trimming removed 0 bases at V and 2 bases at J, with 11 bases between. Here the CDR3 reads CASSQEGVIGNQPQHF. The CDR3, as DNA: TGCGCCAGCAGCCAAGAAGGGGTTATTGGCAATCAGCCCCAGCATTTT.

The rearrangement uses TRBV6-5 and TRBJ1-3, with a tentative D call TRBD1 (5 bases). This CDR3 has 13 residues. In germline, CDR1 is MNHEY, CDR2 SVGAGI. V lost 5 bases to trimming and J lost 3 bases, with 8 bases between them. The CDR3 DNA reads as TGTGCCAGCAGTCCCGGGGGTGGAAACACCATATATTTT. Protein sequence: CASSPGGGNTIYF.

This clone has a handful of counts. The gene calls are TRBV6-5 and TRBJ1-1, with a weak D call TRBD1 (6 bases). V dropped 2 bases and J dropped 0 bases, with 13 bases sitting between them. Germline V gene sequence: CDR1 MNHEY, CDR2 SVGAGI. This CDR3 spans 16 amino acids. CDR3 region: CASSYGRQVMNTEAFF. CDR3 nucleotide sequence: TGTGCCAGCAGTTACGGGCGACAGGTCATGAACACTGAAGCTTTCTTT.

This chain links TRBV19 with TRBJ1-5, with 9 bases fitting TRBD1. Germline CDR1 LNHDA, CDR2 SQIVND (reference sequence). This CDR3 comprises 17 residues. The ends lost 3 bases at V and 1 base at J; junction bases unmatched: 7. The chain's CDR3 is CASSIVQGARSNQPQHF. The CDR3 nucleotides read TGTGCCAGTAGTATTGTACAGGGGGCAAGAAGCAATCAGCCCCAGCATTTT.

This chain joins TRBV5-1 and TRBJ2-1, with 9 nucleotides matching TRBD2. In germline, CDR1 is SGHRS, CDR2 YFSETQ. The junction had 12 bases not matched to a gene; V was cut back by 6 bases and J by 8 bases. The CDR3 is 15 amino acids. The CDR3 DNA sequence: TGCGCCAGCAAATTGATACTAGCGGGTTGGGATGAGCAGTTCTTC. It codes for CASKLILAGWDEQFF.

The V gene is TRBV2, the J gene TRBJ2-7; TRBD2 matches at 10 bases. CDR1 and CDR2 from the germline V gene are SNHLY and FYNNEI. CDR3 length: 13 residues. J lost 2 bases, V lost 7 bases, and 2 bases had no gene match. The CDR3 loop reads CASKLAGTYEQYF. The CDR3 DNA sequence: TGTGCCAGCAAACTAGCGGGAACCTACGAGCAGTACTTC. Full variable domain (rest looked up from reference TRBV2 and TRBJ2-7): EPEVTQTPSHQVTQMGQEVILRCVPISNHLYFYWYRQILGQKVEFLVSFYNNEISEKSEIFDDQFSVERPDGSNFTLKIRSTKLEDSAMYFCASKLAGTYEQYFGPGTRLTVT.

The chain has TRBV5-1 and TRBJ1-2; 9 bases line up with TRBD1. V gave up 4 bases and J gave up 2 bases; unmatched junction bases: 15. CDR1 and CDR2 from the germline V gene are SGHRS and YFSETQ. This CDR3 comprises 18 residues. DNA of the CDR3: TGCGCCAGCAGCACGCTCCCGGGACAGGGTATGAGGAACTATGGCTACACCTTC. Protein: CASSTLPGQGMRNYGYTF.

The chain combines TRBV9 with TRBJ1-1; D ambiguous. With 0 bases removed from V and 3 bases from J, the gap between germline ends came to 12 bases. CDR1 is SGDLS and CDR2 is YYNGEE in the germline V gene. The CDR3 is 15 residues long. The CDR3: CASSVGPEGHTEAFF. In nucleotides, the CDR3 is TGTGCCAGCAGCGTAGGGCCCGAGGGTCACACTGAAGCTTTCTTT. Full variable domain (remainder filled in from reference TRBV9 and TRBJ1-1): DSGVTQTPKHLITATGQRVTLRCSPRSGDLSVYWYQQSLDQGLQFLIQYYNGEERAKGNILERFSAQQFPDLHSELNLSSLELGDSALYFCASSVGPEGHTEAFFGQGTRLTVV.

The gene calls are TRBV5-4 and TRBJ2-7, with D perhaps TRBD2 (6 bases). Germline-derived CDR1 and CDR2 are SGHNT and YYREEE (reference sequence). The CDR3 has 14 residues. V was clipped by 4 bases and J by 0 bases, with 11 bases between them. CDR3: CASSLSGYSYEQYF. The CDR3 DNA follows: TGTGCCAGCAGCCTCAGCGGGTACTCCTACGAGCAGTACTTC. Full variable domain (remainder filled in from reference TRBV5-4 and TRBJ2-7): ETGVTQSPTHLIKTRGQQVTLRCSSQSGHNTVSWYQQALGQGPQFIFQYYREEENGRGNFPPRFSGLQFPNYSSELNVNALELDDSALYLCASSLSGYSYEQYFGPGTRLTVT.

The CDR3 DNA sequence: TGTGCCAGTAGTACGACTAGCGGGAGTTTGAATGAGCAGTTCTTC. Protein sequence: CASSTTSGSLNEQFF. The rearrangement uses TRBV19 and TRBJ2-1; the match to TRBD2 covers 12 bases. Germline lookup yields CDR1 LNHDA and CDR2 SQIVND (reference sequence). V dropped 4 bases and J dropped 7; count of bases not matched to a gene: 5. The CDR3 is made up of 15 amino acids.

The chain uses TRBV2 and TRBJ1-1; TRBD1 might be the D (6 bases). The CDR3 spans 20 residues. The germline V gene encodes CDR1 SNHLY and CDR2 FYNNEI. Trimming removed 2 bases at V and 0 bases at J, with 25 bases between. CDR3 in DNA: TGTGCCAGCAGTGAAACGGGGGGCGAGGCGGAGGATGGCCTGAACACTGAAGCTTTCTTT. This translates into CASSETGGEAEDGLNTEAFF.

J is TRBJ2-3 and V is TRBV4-2; unclear D gene. V lost 4 bases and J lost 6, with 14 bases in between. In germline, CDR1 is LGHNA, CDR2 YNFKEQ. This CDR3 has 14 amino acids. The DNA of the CDR3 is TGTGCCAGCAGCCCCCGAGGTCCCTTTGATACGCAGTATTTT. It codes for CASSPRGPFDTQYF.

In regard to this clone: At one end the junction does not follow the germline gene, possibly because of a read error. This sequence joins TRBV10-3 and TRBJ2-2; D is ambiguous. Germline CDR1 and CDR2: ENHRY and SYGVKD. The CDR3 is made up of 14 amino acids. CDR3 amino acids: CAIGEAENTGELFF. CDR3 nucleotides: TGTGCCATCGGTGAGGCGGAAAACACCGGGGAGCTGTTTTTT.

The chain is built from TRBV6-4 and TRBJ2-7, with 11 bases matching TRBD2. The V and J ends lost 4 bases and 0 bases, in that order; junction bases with no gene match: 11. CDR3 length: 18 residues. Germline V lookup: CDR1 MRHNA, CDR2 SNTAGT. CDR3 sequence (DNA): TGTGCCAGCAGTGTGTTGGTAGCGGGAGGGCCCGGCTCCTACGAGCAGTACTTC. Its translation is CASSVLVAGGPGSYEQYF.

The chain carries TRBV12-5 and TRBJ2-2; TRBD2 is a possible D gene (5 bases). The CDR3 is 11 amino acids. Trimming left V 9 bases short and J 7 bases short, with 9 bases between. Germline CDR1 reads LGHNT; CDR2 reads FRNRAP. The CDR3 spells CARTGIGELFF. CDR3 bases: TGTGCTAGGACGGGAATCGGGGAGCTGTTTTTT.

There are a few counts of this clone. The chain has TRBV7-9 and TRBJ2-7; 9 bases are a match to TRBD2. The germline V gene encodes CDR1 SEHNR and CDR2 FQNEAQ (reference sequence). The CDR3 extends over 13 amino acids. Trimming cost V 5 bases and J 6 bases; bases outside gene matches: 5. The CDR3 DNA sequence: TGTGCCAGCAGCCTTAGCGGGAGTGGCGAGCAGTACTTC. It translates to CASSLSGSGEQYF.

This clone was seen a single time. This chain connects TRBV19 to TRBJ1-4, with TRBD1 matching 7 bases. This CDR3 has 15 residues. Germline V CDR1 and CDR2: LNHDA, SQIVND (reference sequence). Unmatched junction bases numbered 9, after V lost 6 bases and J lost 5 bases. CDR3: CASRDRQGMNEKLFF. CDR3 nucleotides: TGTGCCAGTAGAGACCGACAGGGAATGAATGAAAAACTGTTTTTT.

This clone has a handful of counts. This chain uses TRBV28 with TRBJ2-7; tentative D call: TRBD1 (6 bases). This CDR3 spans 14 amino acids. V gave up 6 bases and J gave up 1 base, with 13 bases separating them. Per germline, CDR1 MDHEN and CDR2 SYDVKM. In nucleotides, the CDR3 is TGTGCCAGCAGCCCCCCACAGGGATCCTACGAGCAGTACTTC. It translates to CASSPPQGSYEQYF.

The chain couples TRBV4-2 to TRBJ2-1, with 8 bases matching TRBD2. With 2 bases clipped from V and 4 bases from J, the junction kept 10 bases outside the gene matches. Looked up from germline, CDR1 is LGHNA and CDR2 is YNFKEQ. The CDR3 spans 17 residues. CDR3 sequence reads: CASSQKVPSGPYNEQFF. The CDR3 nucleotides read TGTGCCAGCAGCCAAAAGGTCCCTAGCGGGCCGTACAATGAGCAGTTCTTC.

The rearrangement links TRBV1 to TRBJ2-3; the table names TRBD2, a call not compared with the DNA. TRBV1 is flagged as a pseudogene. CDR3 length equals 18 residues. The chain's CDR3 is CTSSQDRWTSGRRDTQYF. CDR3 coding DNA: TGCACCAGCAGCCAAGATCGTTGGACTAGCGGGAGAAGAGATACGCAGTATTTT.

J is TRBJ2-1 and V is TRBV16; 8 bases are a match to TRBD1. Germline V CDR1 and CDR2: KGHSY, FQNENV. CDR3 length: 16 residues. V trimming: 4 bases; J trimming: 5 bases; junction bases outside the gene matches: 10. Written as DNA, the CDR3 is TGTGCCAGCAGCCGAGGACAGGGAGAGGGGAACAATGAGCAGTTCTTC. The encoded protein is CASSRGQGEGNNEQFF.

The chain joins TRBV14 to TRBJ2-7; possibly TRBD2 for D (6 bases). Germline CDR1 SGHDN, CDR2 FVKESK. V was trimmed by 4 bases and J by 6 bases, leaving 19 bases between them. The CDR3 extends over 15 amino acids. CDR3 region: CASSLSLRDSTEQYF. The CDR3 DNA sequence: TGTGCCAGCAGCCTATCCCTGCGGGACTCGACCGAGCAGTACTTC.

This clone came up once. J is TRBJ1-2 and V is TRBV28; the match to TRBD1 covers 8 bases. The CDR3 loop spans 15 amino acids. Germline loops: CDR1 MDHEN, CDR2 SYDVKM. The V and J ends lost 4 bases and 8 bases, in that order; junction bases with no gene match: 12. The CDR3 loop is CASSSIGRGLWGYTF. The CDR3 region has the DNA TGTGCCAGCAGTTCTATAGGCAGGGGGCTCTGGGGCTACACCTTC.